The table lists the clone carrying this T cell receptor beta chain with many counts. Its antigen is unidentified. The data are from a study of T-cell reconstitution after alpha-beta-depleted transplantation in children. General study results and limits: At around two months after transplant, the alpha-beta T cells were reportedly derived from several hundred expanded clones that came from non-depleted graft cells. Counts and diversity of T cells one year after transplant came mostly from newly produced T cells. After transplant, high TCRbeta diversity at day 60 in some patients arose from surviving recipient T cells and thymic progenitors.

The library targeted TCRbeta and was prepared with unique molecular identifiers. Using its own MiXCR run on the PCR reads, TCRdb lists one record per CDR3 protein. The sample yields 30,000 to 40,000 distinct CDR3 sequences, less than 8.5% seen once. Germline V gives CDR1 SGHAT, CDR2 FQNNGV. Trimming removed 2 bases at V and 1 base at J, with 12 bases between. The CDR3 spans 15 residues. The source is a child less than two years old who had a stem cell transplant for acute myeloid leukemia, so the T cells may come from the graft donor. The material sequenced was peripheral blood, taken 60 days after TCRalphabeta/CD19-depleted stem cell transplant. The gene calls are TRBV11-2 and TRBJ2-7; either TRBD1 or TRBD2 may fit D (5 bases each). The CDR3 loop is CASSLTPGRSYEQYF. CDR3 nucleotide sequence: TGTGCCAGCAGCTTAACGCCGGGACGTTCCTACGAGCAGTACTTC.